This T cell receptor (beta chain) appears in the sequencing data of a study of human T cells and chemical hapten exposure. Time point indicated: patch test 3, about 24 weeks after DPC sensitization. As for treatment: therapeutic diphenylcyclopropenone sensitization with weekly scalp DPC. In TCRdb, the RACE reads were re-called with MiXCR into one record per CDR3 protein. The sample has 95,000 to 150,000 distinct CDR3 sequences; about 11% are singletons. Study outcomes and limitations: With DPC sensitization, TCRs exceeding 1 in 1000 frequency showed no change.

Turning to this clonotype: The antigen is unknown.

This clonotype originated in a woman between 45 and 60 years old with alopecia areata. Some clones in this sample may be carry-over from other donors' samples. The material was whole blood, obtained in connection with sensitization to the hapten diphenylcyclopropenone (DPC).

In DNA, the CDR3 is TGTGCCAGCGGCCATGGATACGAGCAGTACTTC. Translated: CASGHGYEQYF. This sequence joins TRBV27 and TRBJ2-7, with no clear D. V lost 8 bases and J 4 bases, leaving 9 bases between the germline ends. CDR1 is MNHEY and CDR2 is SMNVEV in the germline V gene (reference sequence). The CDR3 length is 11 residues.